The 27 T cell receptor beta chains below come from one sample, sequenced in a study of regulatory T cells in long-lasting Graves disease. HTBI primers from iRepertoire and Arm-PCR of CDR3 regions yielded the TCR beta libraries. TCRdb called the multiplex PCR reads again in MiXCR, with one record for every CDR3 protein. The sample lists roughly 260,000 distinct CDR3 sequences, about 20% occurring once. As to time point: newly diagnosed GD, antithyroid drugs for less than 3 months. PBMCs provided the RNA from which the TCR library was made. These data were also reused for a study on T cells in Graves' hyperthyroidism and ophthalmopathy.

The material was peripheral blood mononuclear cells (PBMCs), obtained at new diagnosis, from a patient treated with antithyroid drugs. Source of these receptors: a woman aged 25 to 39 with Graves disease.

This clonotype occurred many times. This chain joins TRBV20-1 and TRBJ1-1, with D unclear. V dropped 0 bases and J dropped 1 base, with 6 bases sitting between them. Germline V gene data show CDR1 as DFQATT and CDR2 as SNEGSKA (reference sequence). There are 13 residues in the CDR3. Here the CDR3 reads CSAREDTNTEAFF. DNA for the CDR3: TGCAGTGCTAGAGAGGATACGAACACTGAAGCTTTCTTT.

The sample holds many counts of this clonotype. The chain joins TRBV9 to TRBJ1-6; D ambiguous. CDR3 length: 15 residues. Germline V gives CDR1 SGDLS, CDR2 YYNGEE. V lost 2 bases and J lost 5, with 11 bases in between. This CDR3 reads CASSVSISDNSPLHF. The CDR3, as DNA: TGTGCCAGCAGCGTTAGTATCAGTGATAATTCACCCCTCCACTTT.

This clonotype was detected once. A much larger clone differs from this one at a single base, so this may be a read error. The chain carries TRBV6-1 and TRBJ2-7; tentatively, D is TRBD2 (6 bases). This CDR3 spans 12 amino acids. The V gene's germline CDR1 is MNHNS and CDR2 SASEGT. CDR3 in amino acids: CVTLARSDEQYF. The CDR3 region has the DNA TGTGTCACCCTAGCGAGGTCCGACGAGCAGTACTTC.

To note about this clonotype: A much more abundant neighbour one base away suggests this may be a read error. The rearrangement joins TRBV30 to TRBJ2-7, with TRBD2 identical over 7 bases. Judging by the DNA end, TRBJ2-1 fits better; the J call may be wrong. Germline CDR1 GTSNPN, CDR2 SVGIG (reference sequence). The length of the CDR3 is 14 residues. The DNA for the CDR3 is TGTGCCTGGAGTGCTTGCGGGAGCTCCTACGAGCAGTTCTTC. It codes for CAWSACGSSYEQFF.

In this sample, this clonotype turned up many times. The genes are TRBV27 and TRBJ2-7; D remains unclear. This CDR3 has 13 amino acids. In germline, CDR1 is MNHEY, CDR2 SMNVEV (reference sequence). Trimming left V 3 bases short and J 2 bases short, with 8 bases between. In nucleotides, the CDR3 is TGTGCCAGCAGTTTTGCCGGAGCCTACGAGCAGTACTTC. As protein: CASSFAGAYEQYF.

In its sample, this clonotype was seen many times. V gene TRBV15 combines with J gene TRBJ1-3; D uncertain. CDR3 length: 16 residues. Germline V gives CDR1 LNHNV, CDR2 YYDKDF (reference sequence). Deletions cut 1 base from V and 0 bases from J, with 10 bases between. CDR3 DNA sequence: TGTGCCACCAGCAGAGGCCCGGGCCTCTCTGGAAACACCATATATTTT. Its protein is CATSRGPGLSGNTIYF.

This clonotype occurred many times. The chain carries TRBV4-1 and TRBJ2-7; 10 nucleotides align to TRBD1. Trimming took 5 bases from V and 0 from J; bases not matched to a gene: 4. Germline values: CDR1 MGHRA, CDR2 YSYEKL. CDR3 length: 15 amino acids. The CDR3: CASSLRQGASYEQYF. The CDR3 DNA reads TGCGCCAGCAGCTTGCGACAGGGGGCCTCCTACGAGCAGTACTTC.

J is TRBJ2-7 and V is TRBV6-2 or TRBV6-3; a possible D gene is TRBD2 (5 bases). The germline CDR1 and CDR2 sequences are MNHEY and SVGEGT. Trimming cost V 2 bases and J 4 bases, with 12 bases left between them. The CDR3 covers 14 residues. In DNA form, the CDR3 reads TGTGCCAGCAGTTACGCGGCGGGTAATTACGAGCAGTACTTC. Its protein product is CASSYAAGNYEQYF.

This clonotype was found a few times. The J gene is TRBJ1-4, the V gene TRBV7-9, with no clear D. The V gene's germline CDR1 is SEHNR and CDR2 FQNEAQ (reference sequence). The CDR3 is 13 residues long. Trimming took off 5 bases at V and 8 bases at J, with 12 bases between the two ends. This CDR3 is CASSPGGREKLFF. Written as DNA, the CDR3 is TGTGCCAGCAGCCCGGGAGGTCGGGAAAAACTGTTTTTT.

This clonotype came up many times. The chain recombines TRBV6-1 with TRBJ1-5, with D tentatively TRBD1 (5 bases). The V gene lost 5 bases and the J gene lost 3 bases, with 8 bases spanning the gap. The V gene's germline CDR1 is MNHNS and CDR2 SASEGT. CDR3 length equals 13 residues. The CDR3 DNA reads as TGTGCCAGCAGTCTCAGGGTCAATCAGCCCCAGCATTTT. Translating it yields CASSLRVNQPQHF.

This clonotype was detected many times. This rearrangement joins TRBV3-1 to TRBJ1-2; D is uncertain. CDR3 length: 16 residues. Germline assignment: CDR1 LGHDT and CDR2 YNNKEL (reference sequence). The V end lost 0 bases, the J end lost 4 bases, and 15 bases lay between the germline ends. In DNA, the CDR3 is TGTGCCAGCAGCCAAGAGGGAGGGTCCTCCTTCTATGGCTACACCTTC. Its translation is CASSQEGGSSFYGYTF.

This clonotype was observed a few times. This chain connects TRBV9 to TRBJ2-1, with D perhaps TRBD1 (6 bases). CDR3 length: 15 amino acids. V gave up 0 bases and J gave up 10 bases, with 17 bases separating them. Germline V lookup: CDR1 SGDLS, CDR2 YYNGEE. Here the CDR3 reads CASSVGPRTADEQFF. The CDR3 region has the DNA TGTGCCAGCAGCGTAGGTCCGCGGACAGCCGACGAGCAGTTCTTC.

This clonotype was detected a few times. The rearrangement uses TRBV6-1 and TRBJ1-3, with D hard to call. The germline V and J ends were trimmed by 6 bases and 2 bases, with 11 bases remaining between them. The CDR3 covers 14 residues. From germline, CDR1 is MNHNS and CDR2 SASEGT. This CDR3 is CASRISVPGNTIYF. The CDR3 region has the DNA TGTGCCAGCAGGATATCCGTCCCTGGAAACACCATATATTTT.

The sample holds one count of this clonotype. A much larger clone lies a single base off, so this may be a read error. The CDR3 does not end in the conserved phenylalanine or tryptophan, so this is likely a read error. The V gene is TRBV11-1, the J gene TRBJ2-7; D might be TRBD1 (6 bases). Germline V gene lookup returns CDR1 SGHAT and CDR2 FQDESV (reference sequence). This CDR3 is 11 amino acids long. The CDR3, as DNA: TGCGCCAGCAGCTTGGGGACAGAGCAGTACCTC. This translates into CASSLGTEQYL.

This clonotype was recorded at least ten times. The V and J genes are TRBV14 and TRBJ2-1, with TRBD2 identical over 7 bases. The CDR3 consists of 17 residues. CDR1 is SGHDN and CDR2 is FVKESK in the germline V gene. Trimming took 0 bases from V and 4 from J; bases not matched to a gene: 9. CDR3 region: CASSQDGGRGPYNEQFF. The DNA of the CDR3 is TGTGCCAGCAGCCAAGACGGGGGGAGGGGTCCGTACAATGAGCAGTTCTTC.

Ten or more counts support this clonotype. V gene TRBV27 combines with J gene TRBJ1-1; D gene unclear. Germline CDR1 MNHEY, CDR2 SMNVEV (reference sequence). V dropped 3 bases and J dropped 1 base, with 9 bases sitting between them. The CDR3 is 14 amino acids. The CDR3 DNA is TGTGCCAGCAGTTTCGACGGCAAGAACACTGAAGCTTTCTTT. Translation: CASSFDGKNTEAFF.

This clonotype appeared many times. The rearrangement uses TRBV20-1 and TRBJ2-1; 7 nucleotides align to TRBD2. The CDR3 contains 16 residues. The germline gives CDR1 DFQATT, CDR2 SNEGSKA (reference sequence). Trimming at V came to 5 bases and at J to 0 bases, leaving 10 bases not matched to a gene. As DNA, the CDR3 is TGCAGTGCTCGCCGTGGCAGCGGGGCCTCCTACAATGAGCAGTTCTTC. It is translated as CSARRGSGASYNEQFF.

This clonotype came up many times. The rearrangement links TRBV5-1 to TRBJ1-1, with a possible D match to TRBD1 (6 bases). Germline assignment: CDR1 SGHRS and CDR2 YFSETQ. CDR3 length: 18 amino acids. Deletions cut 4 bases from V and 4 bases from J, with 26 bases between. The CDR3, as DNA: TGCGCCAGCAGCCTAAACCCGGACAGCTTCTGGATGAGCACTGAAGCTTTCTTT. Residues: CASSLNPDSFWMSTEAFF.

This clonotype was counted at least ten times. The chain joins TRBV7-9 to TRBJ2-5; TRBD1 is a possible D gene (6 bases). Trimming removed 1 base from V and 5 bases from J, with 11 bases in between. From germline, CDR1 is SEHNR and CDR2 FQNEAQ (reference sequence). This CDR3 has 14 residues. This CDR3 reads CASSLVDRMETQYF. The CDR3 DNA sequence: TGTGCCAGCAGCTTAGTCGACAGGATGGAGACCCAGTACTTC.

This clonotype has at least ten counts. V and J are TRBV7-6 and TRBJ2-5; tentative D call: TRBD1 (6 bases). Trimming stripped 0 bases from V and 5 bases from J, with 7 bases between. The CDR3 extends over 13 amino acids. Looked up from germline, CDR1 is SGHVS and CDR2 is FNYEAQ. For the CDR3, the DNA is TGTGCCAGCAGCTTAGCGCAGGGGGAGACCCAGTACTTC. Translating it yields CASSLAQGETQYF.

Of note for this clonotype: A much larger clone sits a single nucleotide away, making a read error possible. The V gene is TRBV4-3, the J gene TRBJ1-5; 7 bases agree with TRBD1. CDR3 length equals 15 residues. Germline CDR1 reads LGHNA; CDR2 reads YSLEER. The CDR3 is CASSLEGTANRPQHF. CDR3 nucleotide sequence: TGCGCCAGCAGCCTTGAAGGGACAGCAAATCGGCCCCAGCATTTT.

This clonotype was observed many times. V is TRBV5-1 and J is TRBJ2-3; the match to TRBD1 covers 7 bases. CDR1 is SGHRS, CDR2 YFSETQ, per germline. V shed 6 bases and J 6 bases; nucleotides not matched to a gene: 13. The CDR3 is 15 amino acids. CDR3 in DNA: TGCGCCAGCACAATCCAGGGGGTGAACGCCGATACGCAGTATTTT. It translates to CASTIQGVNADTQYF.

There are many counts of this clonotype. The rearrangement uses TRBV6-1 and TRBJ2-1; 9 bases agree with TRBD2. Germline V CDR1 and CDR2: MNHNS, SASEGT. The CDR3 consists of 15 residues. With V trimmed by 4 bases and J by 5 bases, 6 bases remained unmatched. CDR3 protein: CASSAWLAGNNEQFF. The CDR3 coding sequence is TGTGCCAGCAGTGCGTGGCTAGCGGGGAACAATGAGCAGTTCTTC.

This clonotype was counted at least ten times. The genes are TRBV4-1 and TRBJ2-7; D is possibly TRBD1 (6 bases). The germline gives CDR1 MGHRA, CDR2 YSYEKL. The CDR3 loop spans 14 amino acids. V gave up 4 bases and J gave up 0 bases, with 10 bases separating them. The CDR3 nucleotides read TGCGCCAGCAGCCCCCGGGACATCTCCTACGAGCAGTACTTC. Amino acids: CASSPRDISYEQYF.

This clonotype was seen at least ten times. V is TRBV12-3 or TRBV12-4 and J is TRBJ2-5, with 8 bases that match TRBD2. With V trimmed by 5 bases and J by 1 base, 9 bases remained unmatched. The CDR3 is 16 residues long. CDR3 loop: CASSPGGGDLQETQYF. In nucleotides, the CDR3 is TGTGCCAGCAGTCCGGGGGGGGGGGACCTCCAAGAGACCCAGTACTTC.

This clonotype was seen ten or more times. V gene TRBV20-1 combines with J gene TRBJ1-1; D is unclear. Germline V CDR1 and CDR2: DFQATT, SNEGSKA (reference sequence). This CDR3 contains 16 residues. This CDR3 reads CHASEAGKTANTEAFF. DNA for the CDR3: TGCCATGCTAGCGAGGCAGGCAAGACGGCGAACACTGAAGCTTTCTTT.

This chain joins TRBV19 and TRBJ1-1; D remains unclear. Trimming pared 3 bases from V and 8 bases from J, leaving 7 bases between. This CDR3 spans 11 amino acids. The germline V gene has CDR1 LNHDA and CDR2 SQIVND (reference sequence). The CDR3 here is CASSIWEEAFF. The CDR3 region has the DNA TGTGCCAGTAGTATTTGGGAAGAAGCTTTCTTT.